One sample yielded the 21 T cell receptor beta chains listed below, sequenced in a study of cytotoxic CD8 clonotypes in ibrutinib-treated CLL. Clones were sequenced by immunoSEQ multiplex PCR, and TCRdb holds only the in-frame ones, with some missing. Seen here are approximately 190,000 clones, roughly three quarters observed once, and the top ten hold more than 9.5%. Sequences were derived from PBMCs, sampled after 12 months of ibrutinib treatment. The receptors originated from a human donor with chronic lymphocytic leukemia.

The chain recombines TRBV1 with TRBJ2-6; the listed D gene, TRBD1, was not tested against the DNA. TRBV1 is reported as a pseudogene. There are 19 residues in the CDR3. CDR3 DNA: TGCACCAGCAGCCAAGAGGGACATCTTTCACTCTCTGGGGCCAACGTCCTGACTTTC. Translating it yields CTSSQEGHLSLSGANVLTF.

The rearrangement joins TRBV6-1 to TRBJ2-7; possibly TRBD1 for D (6 bases). This CDR3 region has 14 residues. Germline CDR1 is MNHNS and CDR2 is SASEGT. Deletions cut 6 bases from V and 4 bases from J, with 16 bases between. Written as DNA, the CDR3 is TGTGCCAGCAGCAGGGGTATGGGGTCTTACGAGCAGTACTTC. As protein: CASSRGMGSYEQYF.

The chain joins TRBV19 to TRBJ2-1; D is possibly TRBD1 (6 bases). Between the trimmed V and J ends, which lost 1 base and 8 bases, there was a span of 18 bases. This CDR3 is 16 amino acids long. The germline V gene has CDR1 LNHDA and CDR2 SQIVND (reference sequence). For the CDR3, the DNA is TGTGCCAGTAGTATAGGAGGGGGACCCCTCGGGTATGAGCAGTTCTTC. Protein sequence: CASSIGGGPLGYEQFF.

The chain recombines TRBV30 with TRBJ1-2; D is undetermined. The CDR3 is made up of 12 amino acids. The ends were cut back, 1 base at V and 6 bases at J, with 9 bases in the middle. Germline-derived CDR1 and CDR2 are GTSNPN and SVGIG (reference sequence). The CDR3 DNA reads TGTGCCTGGAGTGGGGCTAAGGATGGCTACACCTTC. Translation: CAWSGAKDGYTF.

This clone was counted between two and nine times. The chain recombines TRBV5-4 with TRBJ2-2, with unresolved D. The CDR3 is 15 amino acids. Germline CDR1 reads SGHNT; CDR2 reads YYREEE (reference sequence). The V end was cut by 0 bases, the J end by 0 bases, with 6 bases between. The CDR3 sequence is CASSLGHSNTGELFF. CDR3 nucleotide sequence: TGTGCCAGCAGCTTGGGACACTCGAACACCGGGGAGCTGTTTTTT.

J is TRBJ1-2 and V is TRBV29-1; a weak D match, TRBD1 (5 bases). The CDR3 sequence is 13 residues long. Germline V gene sequence: CDR1 SQVTM, CDR2 ANQGSEA. V lost 2 bases, J lost 6 bases, and 13 bases lay in between. For the CDR3, the DNA is TGCAGCGTTGAATGGGGCAGGGATAATGGCTACACCTTC. Amino acid sequence: CSVEWGRDNGYTF.

This clone came up a few times. The chain joins TRBV2 to TRBJ2-7; 7 bases are shared with TRBD1. CDR1 is SNHLY, CDR2 FYNNEI, per germline. V was clipped by 3 bases and J by 4 bases; unmatched bases: 0. The CDR3 contains 12 residues. The CDR3 sequence: CASSEDRYEQYF. CDR3 nucleotides: TGTGCCAGCAGTGAGGACAGGTACGAGCAGTACTTC.

The chain has TRBV27 and TRBJ1-4; 9 bases line up with TRBD1. In germline, CDR1 is MNHEY, CDR2 SMNVEV (reference sequence). This CDR3 spans 19 amino acids. The V segment lost 4 bases and the J segment 3 bases; nucleotides outside the gene matches: 15. CDR3 loop: CASSSTGQGGGVANEKLFF. The CDR3 DNA reads as TGTGCCAGCAGTTCTACGGGACAGGGAGGAGGTGTGGCTAATGAAAAACTGTTTTTT.

The table lists this clone with a few counts. The chain joins TRBV4-1 to TRBJ2-7, with 10 bases lining up with TRBD2. The length of the CDR3 is 15 residues. Germline CDR1 MGHRA, CDR2 YSYEKL. V lost 4 bases to trimming and J lost 4 bases; unmatched junction nucleotides: 7. CDR3 residues: CASSLAGGLAYEQYF. In DNA, the CDR3 is TGCGCCAGCAGCCTAGCGGGAGGCCTAGCATACGAGCAGTACTTC.

This chain joins TRBV13 and TRBJ1-4, with TRBD1 matching over 7 bases. The CDR3 runs 14 residues. J lost 10 bases, V lost 0 bases, and 5 bases had no gene match. Germline CDR1 and CDR2: PRHDT and FYEKMQ (reference sequence). In DNA form, the CDR3 reads TGTGCCAGCAGCTTAGGCGGTTCAGGGGGAAAACTGTTTTTT. It codes for CASSLGGSGGKLFF.

The chain carries TRBV5-1 and TRBJ2-3; D not certain. CDR1 and CDR2 from the germline V gene are SGHRS and YFSETQ. This CDR3 has 16 residues. Trimming removed 0 bases at V and 2 bases at J, with 13 bases between. DNA for the CDR3: TGCGCCAGCAGCTTGGGTGGCTTGGACCTCACAGATACGCAGTATTTT. This encodes CASSLGGLDLTDTQYF.

The rearrangement uses TRBV11-2 and TRBJ2-7, with 9 bases that match TRBD1. The CDR3 spans 15 residues. V lost 1 base, J lost 6 bases, and 7 bases stayed unmatched. Looked up from germline, CDR1 is SGHAT and CDR2 is FQNNGV. CDR3 DNA sequence: TGTGCCAGCAGCTTAGGGCGGGACAGGGTTTTCGAGCAGTACTTC. As protein: CASSLGRDRVFEQYF.

V gene TRBV27 combines with J gene TRBJ1-2; no reliable D call. Trimming took off 3 bases at V and 3 bases at J, with 14 bases between the two ends. This CDR3 is 15 amino acids long. Germline values: CDR1 MNHEY, CDR2 SMNVEV (reference sequence). The CDR3 bases are TGTGCCAGCAGTTTGCAGTGGAGGTCAGACTATGGCTACACCTTC. It specifies CASSLQWRSDYGYTF.

As for this clone: Other DNA sequences of this sample code for an identical CDR3. This sequence joins TRBV28 and TRBJ2-3; unclear D gene. The V gene's germline CDR1 is MDHEN and CDR2 SYDVKM. Trimming took off 2 bases at V and 1 base at J, with 13 bases between the two ends. The CDR3 extends over 16 amino acids. In nucleotides, the CDR3 is TGTGCCAGCAGTTTAAGTAGGGTTGGGGGCACAGATACGCAGTATTTT. It translates to CASSLSRVGGTDTQYF.

The rearrangement uses TRBV5-6 and TRBJ2-7, with D possibly TRBD2 on 6 matching bases. Germline V gene data show CDR1 as SGHDT and CDR2 as YYEEEE. This CDR3 has 15 amino acids. The V end lost 6 bases, the J end lost 4 bases, and 20 bases lay between the germline ends. In nucleotides, the CDR3 is TGTGCCAGCAAGTTAAGCGGTTTGGGGGGTTACGAGCAGTACTTC. As protein: CASKLSGLGGYEQYF.

The chain carries TRBV19 and TRBJ2-7; 11 nucleotides match TRBD1. From germline, CDR1 is LNHDA and CDR2 SQIVND (reference sequence). Germline trimming cut 6 bases from V and 3 bases from J; bases unmatched to any gene: 7. The CDR3 has 15 residues. The CDR3 is CASRASGTGGYEQYF. CDR3 bases: TGTGCCAGTAGGGCCTCCGGGACAGGGGGCTACGAGCAGTACTTC.

The gene calls are TRBV11-2 and TRBJ2-1; TRBD2 matches 9 bases. Germline CDR1 and CDR2: SGHAT and FQNNGV. The length of the CDR3 is 16 residues. V lost 3 bases and J lost 5; bases outside the gene matches: 8. This CDR3 reads CASSFSRTSADNEQFF. The CDR3 coding sequence is TGTGCCAGCAGCTTTTCCCGGACTAGCGCAGACAATGAGCAGTTCTTC.

This chain uses TRBV5-4 with TRBJ2-3; no reliable D call. There are 12 residues in the CDR3. Per the germline V gene, CDR1 is SGHNT and CDR2 is YYREEE (reference sequence). Trimming removed 0 bases at V and 5 bases at J, with 4 bases between. CDR3 nucleotides: TGTGCCAGCAGCTTGGGAGGAGATACGCAGTATTTT. This sequence encodes CASSLGGDTQYF.

The chain is built from TRBV27 and TRBJ2-7; D might be TRBD1 (6 bases). Trimming shortened V by 5 bases and J by 2 bases, and 16 bases separated the two germline ends. CDR3 length: 15 amino acids. The germline gives CDR1 MNHEY, CDR2 SMNVEV (reference sequence). The CDR3 spells CASSPNRDMPYEQYF. The CDR3 region has the DNA TGTGCCAGCAGTCCCAACCGGGACATGCCCTACGAGCAGTACTTC.

The chain uses TRBV4-1 and TRBJ1-1; 9 nucleotides line up with TRBD1. The CDR3 runs to 17 residues. V gave up 1 base and J gave up 0 bases; unmatched junction bases: 6. CDR1 MGHRA and CDR2 YSYEKL come from the germline V gene. As DNA, the CDR3 is TGCGCCAGCAGCCAAGTCCCGGGACAGGGAATGAACACTGAAGCTTTCTTT. Amino acid sequence: CASSQVPGQGMNTEAFF.

The chain uses TRBV7-8 and TRBJ2-2; maybe TRBD2 (5 bases). Germline V gives CDR1 SGHVS, CDR2 FQNEAQ. Trimming removed 4 bases from V and 0 bases from J, with 12 bases in between. The CDR3 covers 16 residues. As DNA, the CDR3 is TGTGCCAGCAGCTCGAACTTACTAGCGAACACCGGGGAGCTGTTTTTT. As protein: CASSSNLLANTGELFF.